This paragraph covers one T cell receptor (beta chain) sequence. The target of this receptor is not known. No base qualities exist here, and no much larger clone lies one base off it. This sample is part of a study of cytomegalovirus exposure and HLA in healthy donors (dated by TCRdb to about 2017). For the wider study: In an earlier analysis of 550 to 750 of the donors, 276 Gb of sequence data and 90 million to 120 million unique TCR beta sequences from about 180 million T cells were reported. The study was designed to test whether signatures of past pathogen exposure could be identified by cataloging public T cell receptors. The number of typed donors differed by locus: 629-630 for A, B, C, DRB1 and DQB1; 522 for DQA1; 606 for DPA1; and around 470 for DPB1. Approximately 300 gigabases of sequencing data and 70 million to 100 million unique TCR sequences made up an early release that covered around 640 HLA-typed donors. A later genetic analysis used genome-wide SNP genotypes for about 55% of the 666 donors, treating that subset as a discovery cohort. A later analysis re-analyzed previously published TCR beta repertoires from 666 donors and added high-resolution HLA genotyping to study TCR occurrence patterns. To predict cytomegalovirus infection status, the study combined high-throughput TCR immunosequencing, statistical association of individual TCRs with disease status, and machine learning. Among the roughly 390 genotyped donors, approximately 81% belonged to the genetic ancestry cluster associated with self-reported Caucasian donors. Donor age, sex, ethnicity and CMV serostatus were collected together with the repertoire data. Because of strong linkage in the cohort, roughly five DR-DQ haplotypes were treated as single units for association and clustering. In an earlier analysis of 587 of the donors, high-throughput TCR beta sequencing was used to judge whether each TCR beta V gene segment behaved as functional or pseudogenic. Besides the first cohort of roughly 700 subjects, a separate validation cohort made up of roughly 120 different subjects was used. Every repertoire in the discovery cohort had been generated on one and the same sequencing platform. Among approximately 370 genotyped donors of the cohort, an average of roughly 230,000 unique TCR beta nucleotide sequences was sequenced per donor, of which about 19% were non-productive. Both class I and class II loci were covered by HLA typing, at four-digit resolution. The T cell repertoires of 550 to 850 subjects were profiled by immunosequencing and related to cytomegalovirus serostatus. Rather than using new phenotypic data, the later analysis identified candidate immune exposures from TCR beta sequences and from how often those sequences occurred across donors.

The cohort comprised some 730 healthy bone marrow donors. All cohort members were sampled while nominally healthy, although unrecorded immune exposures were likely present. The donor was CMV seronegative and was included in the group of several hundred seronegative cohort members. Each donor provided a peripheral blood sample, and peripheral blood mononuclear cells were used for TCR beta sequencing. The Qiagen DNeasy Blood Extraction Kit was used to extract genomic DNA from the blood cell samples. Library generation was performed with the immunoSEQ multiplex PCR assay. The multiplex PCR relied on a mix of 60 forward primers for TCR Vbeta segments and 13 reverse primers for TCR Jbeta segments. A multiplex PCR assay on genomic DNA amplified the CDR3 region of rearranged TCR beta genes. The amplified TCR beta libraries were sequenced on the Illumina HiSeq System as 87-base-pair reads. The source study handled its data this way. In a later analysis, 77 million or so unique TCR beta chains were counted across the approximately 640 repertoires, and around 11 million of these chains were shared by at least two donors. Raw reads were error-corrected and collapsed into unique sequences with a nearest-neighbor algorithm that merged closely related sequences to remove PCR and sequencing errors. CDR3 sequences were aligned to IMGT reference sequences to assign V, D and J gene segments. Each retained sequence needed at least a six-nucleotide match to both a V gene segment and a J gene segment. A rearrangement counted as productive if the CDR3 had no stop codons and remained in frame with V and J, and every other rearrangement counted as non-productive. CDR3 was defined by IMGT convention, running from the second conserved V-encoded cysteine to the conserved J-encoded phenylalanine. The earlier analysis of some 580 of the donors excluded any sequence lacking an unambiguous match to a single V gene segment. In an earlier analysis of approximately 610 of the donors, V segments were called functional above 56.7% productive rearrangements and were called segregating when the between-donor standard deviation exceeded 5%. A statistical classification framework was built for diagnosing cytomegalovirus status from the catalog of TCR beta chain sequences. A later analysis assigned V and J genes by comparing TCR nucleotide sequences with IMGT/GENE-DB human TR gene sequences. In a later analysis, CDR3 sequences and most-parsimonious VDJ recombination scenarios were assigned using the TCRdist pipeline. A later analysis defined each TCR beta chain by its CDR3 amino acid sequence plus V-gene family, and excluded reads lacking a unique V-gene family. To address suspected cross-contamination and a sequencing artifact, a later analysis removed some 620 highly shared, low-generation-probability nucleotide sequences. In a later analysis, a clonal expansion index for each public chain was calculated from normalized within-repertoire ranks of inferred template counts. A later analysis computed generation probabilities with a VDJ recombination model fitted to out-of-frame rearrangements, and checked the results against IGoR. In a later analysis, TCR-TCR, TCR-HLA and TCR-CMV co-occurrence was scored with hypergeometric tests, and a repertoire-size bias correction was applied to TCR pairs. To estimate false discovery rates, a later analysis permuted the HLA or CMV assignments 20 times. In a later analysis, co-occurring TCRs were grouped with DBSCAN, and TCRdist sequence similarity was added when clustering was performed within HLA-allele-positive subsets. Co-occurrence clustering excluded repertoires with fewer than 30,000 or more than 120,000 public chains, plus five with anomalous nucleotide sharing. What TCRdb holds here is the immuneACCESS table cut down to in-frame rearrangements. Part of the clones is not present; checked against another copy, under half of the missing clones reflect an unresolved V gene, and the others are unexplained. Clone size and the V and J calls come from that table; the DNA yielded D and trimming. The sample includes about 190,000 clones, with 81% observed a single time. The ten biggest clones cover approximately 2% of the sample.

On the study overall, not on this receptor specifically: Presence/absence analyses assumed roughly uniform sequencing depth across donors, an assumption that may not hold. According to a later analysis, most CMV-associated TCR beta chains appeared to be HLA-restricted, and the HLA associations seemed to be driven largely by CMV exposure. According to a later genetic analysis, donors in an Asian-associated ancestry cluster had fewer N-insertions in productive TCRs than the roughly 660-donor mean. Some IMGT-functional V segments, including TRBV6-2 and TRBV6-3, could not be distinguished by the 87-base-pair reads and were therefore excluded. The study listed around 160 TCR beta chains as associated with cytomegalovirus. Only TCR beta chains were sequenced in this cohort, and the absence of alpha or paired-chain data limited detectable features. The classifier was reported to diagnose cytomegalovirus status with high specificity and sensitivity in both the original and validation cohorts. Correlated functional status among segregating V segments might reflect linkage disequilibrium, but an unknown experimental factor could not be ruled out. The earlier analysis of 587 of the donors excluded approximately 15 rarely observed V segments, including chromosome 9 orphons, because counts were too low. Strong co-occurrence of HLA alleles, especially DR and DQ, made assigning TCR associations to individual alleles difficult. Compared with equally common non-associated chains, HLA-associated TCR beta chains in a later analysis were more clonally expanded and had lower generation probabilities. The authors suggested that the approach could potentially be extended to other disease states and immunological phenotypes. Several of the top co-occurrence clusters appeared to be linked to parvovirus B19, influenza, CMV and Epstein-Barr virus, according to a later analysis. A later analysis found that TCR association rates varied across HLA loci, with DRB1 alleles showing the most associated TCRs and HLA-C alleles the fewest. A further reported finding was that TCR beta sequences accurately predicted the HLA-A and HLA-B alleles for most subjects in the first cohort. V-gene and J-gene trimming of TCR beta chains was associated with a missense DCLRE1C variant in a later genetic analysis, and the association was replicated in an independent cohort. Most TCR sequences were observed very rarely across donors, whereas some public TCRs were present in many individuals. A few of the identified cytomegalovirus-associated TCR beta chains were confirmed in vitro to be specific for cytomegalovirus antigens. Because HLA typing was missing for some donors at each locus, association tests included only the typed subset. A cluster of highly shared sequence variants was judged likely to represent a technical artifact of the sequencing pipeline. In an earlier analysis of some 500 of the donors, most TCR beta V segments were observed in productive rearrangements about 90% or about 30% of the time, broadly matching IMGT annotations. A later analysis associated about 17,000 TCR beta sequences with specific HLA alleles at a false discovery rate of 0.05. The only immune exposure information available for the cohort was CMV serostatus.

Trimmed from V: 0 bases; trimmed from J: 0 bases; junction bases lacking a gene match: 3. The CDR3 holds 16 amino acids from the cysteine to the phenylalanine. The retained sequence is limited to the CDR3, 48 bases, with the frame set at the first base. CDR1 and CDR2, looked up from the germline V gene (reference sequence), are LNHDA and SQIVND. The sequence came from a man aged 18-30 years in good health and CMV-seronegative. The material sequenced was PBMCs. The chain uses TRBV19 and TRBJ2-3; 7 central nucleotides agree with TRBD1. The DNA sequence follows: TGTGCCAGTAGTATAGAGGACAGGCCGAGCACAGATACGCAGTATTTT. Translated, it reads CASSIEDRPSTDTQYF.